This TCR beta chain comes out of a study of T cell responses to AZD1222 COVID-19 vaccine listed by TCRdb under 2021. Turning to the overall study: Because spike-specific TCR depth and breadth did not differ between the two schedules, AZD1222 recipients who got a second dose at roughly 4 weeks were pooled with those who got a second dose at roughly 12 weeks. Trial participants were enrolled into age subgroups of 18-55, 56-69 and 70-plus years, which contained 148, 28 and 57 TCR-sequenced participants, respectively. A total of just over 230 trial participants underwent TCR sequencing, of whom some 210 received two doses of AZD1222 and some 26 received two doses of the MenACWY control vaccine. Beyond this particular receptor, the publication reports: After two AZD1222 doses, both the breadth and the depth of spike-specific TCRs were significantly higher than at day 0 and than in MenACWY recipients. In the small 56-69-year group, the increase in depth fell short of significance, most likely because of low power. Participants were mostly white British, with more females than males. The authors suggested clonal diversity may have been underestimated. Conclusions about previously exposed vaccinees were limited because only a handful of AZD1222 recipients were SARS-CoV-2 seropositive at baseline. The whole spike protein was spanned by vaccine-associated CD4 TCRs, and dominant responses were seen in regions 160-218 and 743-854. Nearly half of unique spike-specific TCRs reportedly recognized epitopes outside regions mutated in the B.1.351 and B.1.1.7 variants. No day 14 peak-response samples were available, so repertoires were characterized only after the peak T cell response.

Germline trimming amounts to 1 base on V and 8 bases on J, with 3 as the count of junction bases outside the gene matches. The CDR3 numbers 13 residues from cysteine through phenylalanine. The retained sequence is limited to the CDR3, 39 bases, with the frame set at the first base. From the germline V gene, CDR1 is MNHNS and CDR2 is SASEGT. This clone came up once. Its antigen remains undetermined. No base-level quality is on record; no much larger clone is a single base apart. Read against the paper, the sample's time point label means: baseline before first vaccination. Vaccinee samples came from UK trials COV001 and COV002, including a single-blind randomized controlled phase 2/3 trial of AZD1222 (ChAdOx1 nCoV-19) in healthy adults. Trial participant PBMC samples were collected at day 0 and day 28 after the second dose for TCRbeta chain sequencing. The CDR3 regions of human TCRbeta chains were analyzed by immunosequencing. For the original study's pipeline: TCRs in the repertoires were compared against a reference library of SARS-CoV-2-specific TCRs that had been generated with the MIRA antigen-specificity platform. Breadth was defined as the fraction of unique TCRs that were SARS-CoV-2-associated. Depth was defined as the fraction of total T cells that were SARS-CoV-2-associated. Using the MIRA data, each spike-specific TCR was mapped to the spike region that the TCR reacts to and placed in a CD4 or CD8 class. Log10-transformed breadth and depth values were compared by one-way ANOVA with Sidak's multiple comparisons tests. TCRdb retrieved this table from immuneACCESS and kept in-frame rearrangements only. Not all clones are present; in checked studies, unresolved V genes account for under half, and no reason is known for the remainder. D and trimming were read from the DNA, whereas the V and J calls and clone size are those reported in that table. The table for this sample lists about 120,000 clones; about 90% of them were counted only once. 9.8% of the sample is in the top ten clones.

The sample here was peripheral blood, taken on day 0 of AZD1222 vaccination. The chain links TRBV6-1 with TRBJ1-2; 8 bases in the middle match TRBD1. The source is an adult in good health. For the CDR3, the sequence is CASSEDRGYGYTF. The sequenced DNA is TGTGCCAGCAGTGAAGACAGGGGGTACGGCTACACCTTC.